This is a list of T cell receptor beta chains from one sample in a study of T cell repertoires in cytomegalovirus infection. TCRdb used MiXCR to reprocess the reads, holding one entry per CDR3 protein. The table records approximately 290,000 distinct CDR3 sequences, about 25% of them present only once. The sequenced material came from PBMCs. These receptors were taken from a human donor in good health (CMV status not recorded). Some clones in this sample may be carry-over from other donors' samples. CDR3s include the opening cysteine and the closing phenylalanine or tryptophan. Each record gives: D gene, V gene, J gene, clone size, CDR3 length, CDR3 DNA, CDR3 protein. A D gene is named only where the DNA matches it firmly. Expanded clones get a size class; other rows say once, few or many, or leave the size out.

-	TRBV28	TRBJ1-5	-	15	TGTGCCAGCAGCCTAGGGGGGTATAGCAATCAGCCCCAGCATTTT	CASSLGGYSNQPQHF
-	TRBV7-9	TRBJ1-2	-	12	TGTGCCAGCAACCGAGTCGTGAATGGCTACACCTTC	CASNRVVNGYTF
-	TRBV12-3/TRBV12-4	TRBJ2-7	-	12	TGTGCCAGCAACGAGGGGGGGTACGAGCAGTACTTC	CASNEGGYEQYF
-	TRBV20-1	TRBJ1-6	-	15	TGCAGTGCTAGGACCCTGACACATGAGAGTTCACCCCTCCACTTT	CSARTLTHESSPLHF
-	TRBV14	TRBJ1-2	few	15	TGTGCCAGCAGCCAATTGGTGGGGCCGGGGAGTGGCTACACCTTC	CASSQLVGPGSGYTF
-	TRBV14	TRBJ2-1	-	17	TGTGCCAGCAGCCAAGAGGGGTGGGGGGCTTCCTACAATGAGCAGTTCTTC	CASSQEGWGASYNEQFF
TRBD1	TRBV4-1	TRBJ2-6	-	15	TGCGCCAGCAGCACAGACAGGGCTGGGGCCAACGTCCTGACTTTC	CASSTDRAGANVLTF
TRBD1	TRBV5-6	TRBJ1-1	-	14	TGTGCCAGCAGCTTTTGGGACAGGGGTACTGAAGCTTTCTTT	CASSFWDRGTEAFF
-	TRBV7-8	TRBJ1-5	many	14	TGTGCCAGCAGGGTAGGTGTCGGCAATCAGCCCCAGCATTTT	CASRVGVGNQPQHF
TRBD1	TRBV6-2/TRBV6-3	TRBJ1-2	few	15	TGTGCCAGCAGTTTTCCCGGGACAGCAAACTATGGCTACACCTTC	CASSFPGTANYGYTF
-	TRBV12-3/TRBV12-4	TRBJ2-3	few	15	TGTGCCAGCAGGAGGGACTCGGTTCGTACAGATACGCAGTATTTT	CASRRDSVRTDTQYF
-	TRBV28	TRBJ1-1	few	16	TGTGCCAGCAGTCCCGCCGGGCACATAGCGACCGCTGAAGCTTTCTTT	CASSPAGHIATAEAFF
-	TRBV28	TRBJ2-1	-	13	TGTGCCAGCACCTACAGTGACTACAATGAGCAGTTCTTC	CASTYSDYNEQFF
-	TRBV11-2	TRBJ1-5	-	18	TGTGCCAGCAGCCCTCGTATCCCCGGGATGGGAAGCAATCAGCCCCAGCATTTT	CASSPRIPGMGSNQPQHF
TRBD1	TRBV28	TRBJ1-6	-	15	TGTGCCAGCAGTCCCCCCGGACAGGTGGGGTCACCCCTCCACTTT	CASSPPGQVGSPLHF
-	TRBV29-1	TRBJ1-2	few	14	TGCAGCGTCGGAGGACTGTCCCCTGATGTGAGGTACACCTTC	CSVGGLSPDVRYTF
TRBD1	TRBV7-8	TRBJ1-4	many	14	TGTGCCAGCAGCATAAGGACAGGAGGAGAAAAACTGTTTTTT	CASSIRTGGEKLFF
-	TRBV11-2	TRBJ2-7	-	12	TGTGCCAGCAGCCCATCTCTCCCTGAGCAGTACTTC	CASSPSLPEQYF
TRBD2	TRBV5-1	TRBJ2-5	few	15	TGCGCCAGCAGCTTGGCCGGGACTAGTGGAGAGACCCAGTACTTC	CASSLAGTSGETQYF
-	TRBV7-2	TRBJ2-5	few	14	TGTGCCAGCAGCTTACGAGGCTTTCAGAGTGACCAGTACTTC	CASSLRGFQSDQYF
-	TRBV18	TRBJ1-5	-	15	TGTGCCAGCTCACCACGGGCAGCGAGCAATCAGCCCCAGCATTTT	CASSPRAASNQPQHF
-	TRBV7-2	TRBJ1-4	many	14	TGTGCCAGCAGCTTAGTGGGGGGGGGGGAAAAACTGTTTTTT	CASSLVGGGEKLFF
-	TRBV18	TRBJ1-5	once	15	TGTGCCAGCTCACCACTGGGGCAATCCAATCAGCCCCAGCATTTT	CASSPLGQSNQPQHF
TRBD2	TRBV7-2	TRBJ2-3	many	16	TGTGCCAGCAGCCCTAGACTAGCGGGGTTGACAGATACGCAGTATTTT	CASSPRLAGLTDTQYF
TRBD1	TRBV29-1	TRBJ2-7	-	13	TGCAGCGTTGGGACAGGGAGGACCTACGAGCAGTACTTC	CSVGTGRTYEQYF
TRBD2	TRBV5-1	TRBJ2-5	-	16	TGCGCCAGCAGCCGGCTGGGCGGGGGGGTCCAAGAGACCCAGTACTTC	CASSRLGGGVQETQYF
-	TRBV7-2	TRBJ2-1	many	11	TGTGCCAGCAGTCCTGCCAATGAGCAGTTCTTC	CASSPANEQFF